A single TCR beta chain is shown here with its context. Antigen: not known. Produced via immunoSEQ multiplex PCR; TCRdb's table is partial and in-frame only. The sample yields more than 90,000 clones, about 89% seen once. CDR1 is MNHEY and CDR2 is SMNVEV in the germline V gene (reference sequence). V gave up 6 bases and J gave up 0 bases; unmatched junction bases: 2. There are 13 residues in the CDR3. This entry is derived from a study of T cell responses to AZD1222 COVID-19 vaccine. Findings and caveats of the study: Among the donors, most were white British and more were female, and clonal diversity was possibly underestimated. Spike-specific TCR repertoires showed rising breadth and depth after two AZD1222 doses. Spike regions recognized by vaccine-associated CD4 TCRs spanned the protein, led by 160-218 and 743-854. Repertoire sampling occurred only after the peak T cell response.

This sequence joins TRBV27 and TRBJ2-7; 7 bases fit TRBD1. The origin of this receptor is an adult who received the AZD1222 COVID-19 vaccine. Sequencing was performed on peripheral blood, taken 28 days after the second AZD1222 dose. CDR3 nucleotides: TGTGCCAGCAGGAGGGACAGCTCCTACGAGCAGTACTTC. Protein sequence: CASRRDSSYEQYF.